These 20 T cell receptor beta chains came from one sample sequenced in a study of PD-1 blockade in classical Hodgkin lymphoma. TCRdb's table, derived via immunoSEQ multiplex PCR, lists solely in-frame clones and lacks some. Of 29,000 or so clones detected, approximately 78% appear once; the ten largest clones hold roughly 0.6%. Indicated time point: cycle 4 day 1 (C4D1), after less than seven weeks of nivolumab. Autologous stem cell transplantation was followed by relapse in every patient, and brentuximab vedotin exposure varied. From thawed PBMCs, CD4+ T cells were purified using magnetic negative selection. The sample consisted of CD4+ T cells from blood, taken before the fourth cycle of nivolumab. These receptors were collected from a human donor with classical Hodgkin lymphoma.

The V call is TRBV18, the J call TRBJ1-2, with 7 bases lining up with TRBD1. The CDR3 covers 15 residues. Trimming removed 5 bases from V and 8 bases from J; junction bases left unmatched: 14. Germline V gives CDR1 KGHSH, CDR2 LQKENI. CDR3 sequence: CASSALTGSQGGYTF. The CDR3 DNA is TGTGCCAGCTCAGCCCTGACAGGGAGCCAGGGGGGCTACACCTTC.

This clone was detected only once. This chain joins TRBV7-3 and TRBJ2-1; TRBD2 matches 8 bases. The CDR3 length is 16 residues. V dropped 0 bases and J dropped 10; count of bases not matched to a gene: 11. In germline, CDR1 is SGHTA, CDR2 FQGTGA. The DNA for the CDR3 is TGTGCCAGCAGCTTAACCGAGAGGACTAGCTCAGGGGAGCAGTTCTTC. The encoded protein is CASSLTERTSSGEQFF.

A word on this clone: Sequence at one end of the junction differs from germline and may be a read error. CDR3 nucleotide sequence: TGTGCCAGCACTTACAGACCCGGGACAGCCACAGATACGCAGTATTTT. This gives the protein CASTYRPGTATDTQYF. The chain has TRBV6-5 and TRBJ2-3; TRBD1 agrees at 7 bases. CDR1 is MNHEY, CDR2 SVGAGI, per germline. The CDR3 totals 16 residues.

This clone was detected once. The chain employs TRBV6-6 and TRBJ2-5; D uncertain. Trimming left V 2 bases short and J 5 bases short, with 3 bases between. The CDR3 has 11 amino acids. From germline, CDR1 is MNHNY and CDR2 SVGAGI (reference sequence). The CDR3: CASSYLETQYF. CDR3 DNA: TGTGCCAGCAGTTACCTTGAGACCCAGTACTTC.

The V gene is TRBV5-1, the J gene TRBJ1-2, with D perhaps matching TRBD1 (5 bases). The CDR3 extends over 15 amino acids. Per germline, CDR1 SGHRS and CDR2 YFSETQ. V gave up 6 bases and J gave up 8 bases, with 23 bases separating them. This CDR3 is CASTVAPGTSMGYTF. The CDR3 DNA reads TGCGCCAGCACCGTGGCCCCGGGGACTTCTATGGGCTACACCTTC.

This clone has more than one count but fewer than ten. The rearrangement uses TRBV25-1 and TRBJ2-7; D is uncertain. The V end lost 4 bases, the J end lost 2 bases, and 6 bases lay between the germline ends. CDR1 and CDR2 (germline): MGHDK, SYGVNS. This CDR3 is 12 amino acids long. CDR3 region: CASSVSAYEQYF. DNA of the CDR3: TGTGCCAGCAGTGTATCAGCCTACGAGCAGTACTTC.

The chain's CDR3 is CASGSKGATRTDTQYF. CDR3 nucleotide sequence: TGTGCCAGCGGATCTAAAGGGGCCACAAGAACAGATACGCAGTATTTT. The chain carries TRBV2 and TRBJ2-3, with D perhaps matching TRBD1 (5 bases). V was cut by 8 bases and J by 3 bases, with 21 bases left in between. The CDR3 is 16 residues long. Germline V gene lookup returns CDR1 SNHLY and CDR2 FYNNEI.

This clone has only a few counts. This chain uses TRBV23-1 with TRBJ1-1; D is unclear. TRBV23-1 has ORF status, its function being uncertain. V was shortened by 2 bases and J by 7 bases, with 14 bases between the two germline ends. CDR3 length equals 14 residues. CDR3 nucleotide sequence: TGCGCCAGCAGTCAAGATGTTTGTGGAAATGAAGCTTTCTTT. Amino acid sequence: CASSQDVCGNEAFF.

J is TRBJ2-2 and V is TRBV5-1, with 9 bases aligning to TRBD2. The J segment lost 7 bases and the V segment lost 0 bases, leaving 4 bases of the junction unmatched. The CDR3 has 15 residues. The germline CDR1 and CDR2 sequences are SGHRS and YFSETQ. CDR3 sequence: CASSLELAGHGELFF. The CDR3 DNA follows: TGCGCCAGCAGCTTGGAGCTAGCGGGGCACGGGGAGCTGTTTTTT.

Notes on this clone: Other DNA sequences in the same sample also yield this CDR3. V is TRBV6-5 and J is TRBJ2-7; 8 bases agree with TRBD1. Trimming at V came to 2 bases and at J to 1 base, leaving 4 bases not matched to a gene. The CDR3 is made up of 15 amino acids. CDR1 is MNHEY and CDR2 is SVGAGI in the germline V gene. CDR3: CASSYRDRGSYEQYF. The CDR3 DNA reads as TGTGCCAGCAGTTACCGAGACAGGGGATCCTACGAGCAGTACTTC.

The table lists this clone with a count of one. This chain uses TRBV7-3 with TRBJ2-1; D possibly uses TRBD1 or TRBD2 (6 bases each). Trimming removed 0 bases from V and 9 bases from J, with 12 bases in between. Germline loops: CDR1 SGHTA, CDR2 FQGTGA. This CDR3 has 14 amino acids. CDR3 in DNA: TGTGCCAGCAGCTTAACTCGGGGGCGGGGTGAGCAGTTCTTC. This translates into CASSLTRGRGEQFF. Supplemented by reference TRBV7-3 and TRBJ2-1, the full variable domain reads GAGVSQTPSNKVTEKGKYVELRCDPISGHTALYWYRQSLGQGPEFLIYFQGTGAADDSGLPNDRFFAVRPEGSVSTLKIQRTERGDSAVYLCASSLTRGRGEQFFGPGTRLTVL.

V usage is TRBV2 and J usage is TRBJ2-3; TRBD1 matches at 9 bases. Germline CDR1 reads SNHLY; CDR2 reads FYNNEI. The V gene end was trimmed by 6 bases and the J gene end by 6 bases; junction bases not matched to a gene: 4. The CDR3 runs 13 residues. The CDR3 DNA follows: TGTGCCAGCAGAAAACAGGGGGCTGATACGCAGTATTTT. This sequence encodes CASRKQGADTQYF.

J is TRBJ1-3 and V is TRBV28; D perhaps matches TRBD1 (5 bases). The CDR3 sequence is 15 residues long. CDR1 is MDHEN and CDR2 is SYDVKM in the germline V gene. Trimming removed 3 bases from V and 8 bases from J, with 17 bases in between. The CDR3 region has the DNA TGTGCCAGCAGTTTTCAGAGGGGCGGTATAGACACCATATATTTT. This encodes CASSFQRGGIDTIYF.

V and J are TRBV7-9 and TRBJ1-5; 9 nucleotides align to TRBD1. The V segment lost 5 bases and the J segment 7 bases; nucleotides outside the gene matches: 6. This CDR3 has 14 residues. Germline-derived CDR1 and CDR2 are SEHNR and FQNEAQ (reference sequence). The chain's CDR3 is CASSTGQGGQPQHF. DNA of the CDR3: TGTGCCAGCAGCACGGGACAGGGAGGACAGCCCCAGCATTTT.

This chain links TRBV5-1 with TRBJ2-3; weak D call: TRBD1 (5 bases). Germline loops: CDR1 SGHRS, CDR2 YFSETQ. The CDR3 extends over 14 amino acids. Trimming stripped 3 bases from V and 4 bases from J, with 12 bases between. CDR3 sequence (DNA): TGCGCCAGCAGCTCTGACAGATTCCCAGATACGCAGTATTTT. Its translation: CASSSDRFPDTQYF.

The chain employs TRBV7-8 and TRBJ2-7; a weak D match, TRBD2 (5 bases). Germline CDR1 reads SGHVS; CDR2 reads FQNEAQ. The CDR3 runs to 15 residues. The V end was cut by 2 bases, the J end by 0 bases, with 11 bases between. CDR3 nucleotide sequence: TGTGCCAGCAGCTTAAGCCAGGACTCCTCCTACGAGCAGTACTTC. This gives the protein CASSLSQDSSYEQYF.

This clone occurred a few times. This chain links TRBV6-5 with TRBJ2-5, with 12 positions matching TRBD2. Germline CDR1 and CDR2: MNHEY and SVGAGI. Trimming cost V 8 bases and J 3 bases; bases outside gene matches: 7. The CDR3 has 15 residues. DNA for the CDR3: TGTGCCAGCCAGCAGCGGACTAGCGGGAAAGAGACCCAGTACTTC. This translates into CASQQRTSGKETQYF.

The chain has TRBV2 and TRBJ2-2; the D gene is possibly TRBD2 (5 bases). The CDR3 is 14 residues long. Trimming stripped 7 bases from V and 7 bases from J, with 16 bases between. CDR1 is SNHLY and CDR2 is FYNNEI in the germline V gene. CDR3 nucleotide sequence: TGTGCCAGCATCGAGGGTAGCAAGGGCGGGGAGCTGTTTTTT. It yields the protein CASIEGSKGGELFF.

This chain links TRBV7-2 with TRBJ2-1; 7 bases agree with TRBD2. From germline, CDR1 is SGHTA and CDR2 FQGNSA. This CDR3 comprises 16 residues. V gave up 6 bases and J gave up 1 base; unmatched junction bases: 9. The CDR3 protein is CASSSTFGGSYNEQFF. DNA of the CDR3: TGTGCCAGCAGTTCTACCTTCGGGGGGTCCTACAATGAGCAGTTCTTC.

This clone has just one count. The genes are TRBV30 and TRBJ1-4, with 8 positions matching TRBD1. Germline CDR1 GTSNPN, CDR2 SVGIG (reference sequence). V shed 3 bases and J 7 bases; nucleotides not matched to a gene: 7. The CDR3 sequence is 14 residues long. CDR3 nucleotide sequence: TGTGCCTGGAGAACGACAGGGGCCACTGAAAAACTGTTTTTT. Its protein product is CAWRTTGATEKLFF. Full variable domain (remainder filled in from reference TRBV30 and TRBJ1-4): SQTIHQWPATLVQPVGSPLSLECTVEGTSNPNLYWYRQAAGRGLQLLFYSVGIGQISSEVPQNLSASRPQDRQFILSSKKLLLSDSGFYLCAWRTTGATEKLFFGSGTQLSVL.